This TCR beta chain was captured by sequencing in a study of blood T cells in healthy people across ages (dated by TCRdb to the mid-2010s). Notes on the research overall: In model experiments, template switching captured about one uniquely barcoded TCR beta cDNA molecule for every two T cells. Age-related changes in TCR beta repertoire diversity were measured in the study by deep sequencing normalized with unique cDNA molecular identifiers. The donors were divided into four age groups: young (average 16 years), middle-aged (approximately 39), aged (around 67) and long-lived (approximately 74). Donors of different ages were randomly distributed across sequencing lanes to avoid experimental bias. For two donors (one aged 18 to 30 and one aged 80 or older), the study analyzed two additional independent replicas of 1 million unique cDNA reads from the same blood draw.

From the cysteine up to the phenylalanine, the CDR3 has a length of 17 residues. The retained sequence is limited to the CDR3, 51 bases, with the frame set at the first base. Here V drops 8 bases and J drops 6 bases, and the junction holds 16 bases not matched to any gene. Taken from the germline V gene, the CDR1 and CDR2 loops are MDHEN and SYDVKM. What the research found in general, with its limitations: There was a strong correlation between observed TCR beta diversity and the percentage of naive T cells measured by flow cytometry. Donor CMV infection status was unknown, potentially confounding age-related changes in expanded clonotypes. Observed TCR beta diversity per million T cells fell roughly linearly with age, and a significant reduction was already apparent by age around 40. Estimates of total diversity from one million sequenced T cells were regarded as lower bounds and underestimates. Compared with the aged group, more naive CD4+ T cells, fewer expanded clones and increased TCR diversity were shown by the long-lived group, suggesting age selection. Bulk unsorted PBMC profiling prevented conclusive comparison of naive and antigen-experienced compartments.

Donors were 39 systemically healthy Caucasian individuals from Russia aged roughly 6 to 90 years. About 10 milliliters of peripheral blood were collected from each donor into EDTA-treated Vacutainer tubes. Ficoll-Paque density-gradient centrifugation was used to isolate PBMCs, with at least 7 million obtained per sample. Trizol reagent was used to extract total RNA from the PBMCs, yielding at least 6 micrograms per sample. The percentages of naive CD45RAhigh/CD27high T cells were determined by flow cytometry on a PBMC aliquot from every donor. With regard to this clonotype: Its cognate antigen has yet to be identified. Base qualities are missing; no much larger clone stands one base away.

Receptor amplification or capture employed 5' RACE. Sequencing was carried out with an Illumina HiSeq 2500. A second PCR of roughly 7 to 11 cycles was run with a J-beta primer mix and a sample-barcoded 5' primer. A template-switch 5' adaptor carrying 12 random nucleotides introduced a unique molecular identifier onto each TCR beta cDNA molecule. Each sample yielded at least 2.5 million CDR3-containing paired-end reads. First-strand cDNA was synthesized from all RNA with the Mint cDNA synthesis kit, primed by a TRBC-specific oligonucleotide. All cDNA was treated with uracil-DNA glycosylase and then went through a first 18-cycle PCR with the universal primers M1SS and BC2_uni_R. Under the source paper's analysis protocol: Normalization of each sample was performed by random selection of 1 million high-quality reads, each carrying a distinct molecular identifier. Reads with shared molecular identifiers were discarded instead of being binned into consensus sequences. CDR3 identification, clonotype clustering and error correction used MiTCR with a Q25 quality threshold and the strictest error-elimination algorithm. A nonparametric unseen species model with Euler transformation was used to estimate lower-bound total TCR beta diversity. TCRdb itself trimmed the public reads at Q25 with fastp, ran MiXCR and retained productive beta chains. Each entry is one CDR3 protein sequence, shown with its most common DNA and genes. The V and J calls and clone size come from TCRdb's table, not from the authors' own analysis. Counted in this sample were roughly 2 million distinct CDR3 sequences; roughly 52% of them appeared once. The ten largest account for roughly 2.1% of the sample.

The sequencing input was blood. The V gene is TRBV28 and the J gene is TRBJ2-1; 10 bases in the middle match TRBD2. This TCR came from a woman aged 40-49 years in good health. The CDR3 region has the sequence CASYRPSGGPPGNEQFF. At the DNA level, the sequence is TGTGCCAGCTATCGACCTAGCGGGGGCCCCCCTGGCAATGAGCAGTTCTTC.